A single TCR beta chain is shown here with its context. This sample was included in a study of Ad26.COV2.S vaccination and SARS-CoV-2 variants. This CDR3 contains 16 residues. CDR1 and CDR2 (germline): SGHTA, FQGTGA. V lost 2 bases and J lost 8; bases outside the gene matches: 12. The sample's treatment: 15 to 20 received Ad26.COV2.S at low or high dose, single or two shots; about five received placebo; per-sample allocation not given. At day 63 after the first vaccine or placebo injection, samples were drawn. Clones were sequenced by immunoSEQ multiplex PCR, and TCRdb holds only the in-frame ones, with some missing. Of roughly 700,000 clones in the sample, 80% to 90% were seen once.

The source was peripheral blood, collected in a trial of Ad26.COV2.S vaccine versus placebo. The rearrangement uses TRBV7-3 and TRBJ1-2, with 9 bases that match TRBD1. The receptor was isolated from a person aged 18 to 65 who received the Ad26.COV2.S COVID-19 vaccine or a placebo. This CDR3 is CASSLRPGQGGGGYTF. CDR3 in DNA: TGTGCCAGCAGCTTACGCCCGGGACAGGGAGGGGGCGGCTACACCTTC.